Sequencing of this T cell receptor beta chain was carried out in a study of control samples from healthy donors and cancer patients. Some clones are missing from TCRdb's copy, which holds only in-frame ones; the method was immunoSEQ multiplex PCR. The sample holds approximately 230,000 clones, roughly 82% seen once. CDR3 length: 13 residues. CDR1 is MDHEN and CDR2 is SYDVKM in the germline V gene. Trimming stripped 4 bases from V and 7 bases from J, with 14 bases between. The origin of this receptor is a woman in her sixties or seventies with lung cancer. This chain links TRBV28 with TRBJ2-7, with a tentative D call TRBD2 (5 bases). Sequencing was performed on PBMCs. Written as DNA, the CDR3 is TGTGCCAGCAGTTCTGCGGACTCCCTGGAGCAGTACTTC. The encoded protein is CASSSADSLEQYF.